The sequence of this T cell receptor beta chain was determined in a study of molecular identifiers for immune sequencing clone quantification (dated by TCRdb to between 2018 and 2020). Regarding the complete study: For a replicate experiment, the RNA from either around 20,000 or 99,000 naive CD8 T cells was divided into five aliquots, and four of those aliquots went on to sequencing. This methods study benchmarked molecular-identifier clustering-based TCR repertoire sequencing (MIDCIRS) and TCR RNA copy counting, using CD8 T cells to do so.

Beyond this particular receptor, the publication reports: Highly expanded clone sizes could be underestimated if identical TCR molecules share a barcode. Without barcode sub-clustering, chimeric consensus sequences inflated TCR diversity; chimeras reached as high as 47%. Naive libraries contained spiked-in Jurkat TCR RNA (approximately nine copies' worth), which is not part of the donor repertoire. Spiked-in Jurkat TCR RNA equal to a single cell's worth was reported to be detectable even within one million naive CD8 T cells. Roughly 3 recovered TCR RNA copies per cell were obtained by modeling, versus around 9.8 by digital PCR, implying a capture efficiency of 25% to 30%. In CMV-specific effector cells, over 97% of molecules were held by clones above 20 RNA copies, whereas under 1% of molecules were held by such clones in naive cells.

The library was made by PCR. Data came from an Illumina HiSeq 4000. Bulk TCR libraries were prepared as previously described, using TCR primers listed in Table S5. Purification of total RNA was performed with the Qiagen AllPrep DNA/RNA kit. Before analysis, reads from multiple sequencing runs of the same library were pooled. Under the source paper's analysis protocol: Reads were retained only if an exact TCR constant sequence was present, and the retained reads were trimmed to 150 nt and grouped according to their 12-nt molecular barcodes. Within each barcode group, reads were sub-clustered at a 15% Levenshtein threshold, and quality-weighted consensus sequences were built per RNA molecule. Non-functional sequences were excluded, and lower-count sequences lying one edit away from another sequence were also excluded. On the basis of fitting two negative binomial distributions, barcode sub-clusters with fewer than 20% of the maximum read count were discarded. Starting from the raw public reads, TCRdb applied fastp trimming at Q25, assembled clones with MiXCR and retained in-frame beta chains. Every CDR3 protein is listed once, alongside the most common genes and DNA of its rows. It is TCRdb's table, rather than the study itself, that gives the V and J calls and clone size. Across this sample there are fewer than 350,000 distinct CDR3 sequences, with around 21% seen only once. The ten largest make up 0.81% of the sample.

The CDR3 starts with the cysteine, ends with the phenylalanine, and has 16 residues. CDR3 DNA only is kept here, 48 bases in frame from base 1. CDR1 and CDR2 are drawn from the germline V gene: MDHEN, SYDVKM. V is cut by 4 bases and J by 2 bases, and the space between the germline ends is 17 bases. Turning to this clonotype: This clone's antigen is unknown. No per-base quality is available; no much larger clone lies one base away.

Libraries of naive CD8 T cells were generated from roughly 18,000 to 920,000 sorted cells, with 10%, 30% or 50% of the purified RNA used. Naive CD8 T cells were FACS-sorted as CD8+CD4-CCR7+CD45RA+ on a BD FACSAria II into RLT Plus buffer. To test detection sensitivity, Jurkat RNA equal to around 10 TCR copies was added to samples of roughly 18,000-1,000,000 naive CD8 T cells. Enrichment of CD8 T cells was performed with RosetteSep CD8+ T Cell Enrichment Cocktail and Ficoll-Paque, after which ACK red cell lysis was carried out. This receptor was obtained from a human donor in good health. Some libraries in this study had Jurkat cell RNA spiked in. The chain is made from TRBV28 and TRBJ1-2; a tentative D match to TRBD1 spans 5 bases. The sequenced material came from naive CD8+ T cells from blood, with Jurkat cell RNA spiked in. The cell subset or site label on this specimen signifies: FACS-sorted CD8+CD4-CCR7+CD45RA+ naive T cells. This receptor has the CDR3 CASSSQRTGANYGYTF. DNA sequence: TGTGCCAGCAGTTCCCAACGGACCGGGGCGAACTATGGCTACACCTTC.